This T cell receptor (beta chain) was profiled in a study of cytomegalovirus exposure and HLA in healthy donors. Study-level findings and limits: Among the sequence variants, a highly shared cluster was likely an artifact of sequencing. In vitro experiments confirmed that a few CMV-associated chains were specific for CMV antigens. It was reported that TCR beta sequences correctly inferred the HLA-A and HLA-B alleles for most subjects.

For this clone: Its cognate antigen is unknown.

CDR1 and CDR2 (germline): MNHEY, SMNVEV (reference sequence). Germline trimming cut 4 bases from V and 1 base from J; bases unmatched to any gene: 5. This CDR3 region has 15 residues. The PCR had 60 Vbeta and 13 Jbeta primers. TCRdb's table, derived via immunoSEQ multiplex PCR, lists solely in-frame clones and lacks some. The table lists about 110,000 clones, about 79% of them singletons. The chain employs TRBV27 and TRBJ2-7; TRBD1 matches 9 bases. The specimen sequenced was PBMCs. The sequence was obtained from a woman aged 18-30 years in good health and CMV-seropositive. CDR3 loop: CASSSLQGASYEQYF. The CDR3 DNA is TGTGCCAGCAGTTCCCTACAGGGGGCATCCTACGAGCAGTACTTC.